A single sample is the source of the 17 T cell receptor beta chains below, sequenced in a study of OX40 agonist ivuxolimab in advanced cancers. Repertoires were generated with immunoSEQ multiplex PCR, while TCRdb's copy carries only in-frame clones and drops some. The sample consists of some 130,000 clones, around 91% of them appearing once. The specimen was CD4+ or CD8+ T cells sorted from blood, collected in a trial of the OX40 agonist ivuxolimab. The origin of the receptors is an adult with an advanced solid tumor such as melanoma, head and neck, liver or kidney cancer.

The rearrangement uses TRBV15 and TRBJ2-7; D gene unclear. Germline V gene sequence: CDR1 LNHNV, CDR2 YYDKDF (reference sequence). CDR3 size: 14 residues. V was clipped by 3 bases and J by 0 bases, with 9 bases between them. CDR3 in amino acids: CATSSQTHSYEQYF. The CDR3 DNA reads as TGTGCCACCAGCAGTCAAACACACTCCTACGAGCAGTACTTC.

The rearrangement links TRBV7-2 to TRBJ1-4, with D maybe TRBD1 (5 bases). The CDR3 spans 13 residues. Germline values: CDR1 SGHTA, CDR2 FQGNSA. V was shortened by 5 bases and J by 13 bases, with 17 bases between the two germline ends. CDR3 DNA sequence: TGTGCCAGCAGCCCTAGCGGTACGGGGCGACTGTTTTTT. This translates into CASSPSGTGRLFF.

A single count supports this clone. V gene TRBV7-2 combines with J gene TRBJ2-2, with 7 bases identical to TRBD2. This CDR3 has 16 amino acids. V shed 5 bases and J 1 base; nucleotides not matched to a gene: 7. Germline V gives CDR1 SGHTA, CDR2 FQGNSA. CDR3 in amino acids: CASSRSPGGNTGELFF. CDR3 coding DNA: TGTGCCAGCAGCCGGTCCCCGGGGGGGAACACCGGGGAGCTGTTTTTT.

The rearrangement uses TRBV5-6 and TRBJ1-1, with unresolved D. Germline V gene lookup returns CDR1 SGHDT and CDR2 YYEEEE. The CDR3 consists of 14 residues. V gave up 0 bases and J gave up 2 bases, with 8 bases separating them. As DNA, the CDR3 is TGTGCCAGCAGCTTGGAACAGATAAACACTGAAGCTTTCTTT. Translation gives CASSLEQINTEAFF.

CDR3 nucleotides: TGCGCCAGCAGTCCCGGGACAGGGCGACTCTACGAGCAGTACTTC. It translates to CASSPGTGRLYEQYF. This chain uses TRBV10-1 with TRBJ2-7; 9 bases fit TRBD1. CDR1 is WNHNN, CDR2 SYGVQD, per germline (reference sequence). The V segment lost 5 bases and the J segment 3 bases; nucleotides outside the gene matches: 8. CDR3 length equals 15 residues.

This chain connects TRBV13 to TRBJ2-1, with a tentative D call TRBD1 (6 bases). Trimming stripped 2 bases from V and 7 bases from J, with 12 bases between. The CDR3 loop spans 14 amino acids. CDR1 and CDR2 (germline): PRHDT, FYEKMQ (reference sequence). In nucleotides, the CDR3 is TGTGCCAGCAGCTTAAGCCAGGGGCTGAATGAGCAGTTCTTC. Its translation is CASSLSQGLNEQFF.

The chain recombines TRBV6-1 with TRBJ2-7, with D possibly being TRBD1 (5 bases). Looked up from germline, CDR1 is MNHNS and CDR2 is SASEGT. V was cut by 8 bases and J by 6 bases, with 14 bases left in between. CDR3 length: 12 residues. Written as DNA, the CDR3 is TGTGCCAGCGGTGTTGACAGACGCGAGCAGTACTTC. This codes for CASGVDRREQYF.

The J gene is TRBJ2-1, the V gene TRBV15; D is ambiguous. This CDR3 is 12 amino acids long. The germline CDR1 and CDR2 sequences are LNHNV and YYDKDF (reference sequence). Trimming removed 0 bases from V and 8 bases from J, with 5 bases in between. CDR3 region: CATSRDVDEQFF. DNA for the CDR3: TGTGCCACCAGCAGAGATGTCGATGAGCAGTTCTTC.

This clone was picked up a small number of times. This chain connects TRBV30 to TRBJ1-1; tentative D call: TRBD1 (6 bases). V dropped 0 bases and J dropped 8 bases, with 19 bases sitting between them. Germline CDR1 reads GTSNPN; CDR2 reads SVGIG (reference sequence). The CDR3 sequence is 15 residues long. The DNA for the CDR3 is TGTGCCTGGAGTGTACTGGGGGGCGTCCCTGGCGAAGCTTTCTTT. Its protein is CAWSVLGGVPGEAFF. The full variable domain, in which reference TRBV30 and TRBJ1-1 provide the parts outside the CDR3, is SQTIHQWPATLVQPVGSPLSLECTVEGTSNPNLYWYRQAAGRGLQLLFYSVGIGQISSEVPQNLSASRPQDRQFILSSKKLLLSDSGFYLCAWSVLGGVPGEAFFGQGTRLTVV.

The chain combines TRBV29-1 with TRBJ2-7; TRBD1 aligns across 9 bases. Per the germline V gene, CDR1 is SQVTM and CDR2 is ANQGSEA. V shed 8 bases and J 4 bases; nucleotides not matched to a gene: 9. CDR3 size: 13 residues. The CDR3 nucleotides are TGCAGCACCTCCGGGACAGGGATTTACGAGCAGTACTTC. Translation gives CSTSGTGIYEQYF.

The V call is TRBV4-1, the J call TRBJ2-5; 9 nucleotides match TRBD2. The end of the DNA is better explained by TRBJ2-7, so the J call may be wrong. From germline, CDR1 is MGHRA and CDR2 YSYEKL. The CDR3 contains 15 residues. The CDR3 region is CASSQLAGVTYEQYF. CDR3 in DNA: TGCGCCAGCAGCCAATTAGCGGGGGTAACCTACGAGCAGTACTTC.

The rearrangement joins TRBV7-9 to TRBJ2-4, with 7 bases matching TRBD1. Germline V CDR1 and CDR2: SEHNR, FQNEAQ (reference sequence). This CDR3 comprises 16 residues. Germline trimming cut 1 base from V and 7 bases from J; bases unmatched to any gene: 10. The CDR3 DNA follows: TGTGCCAGCAGCTTAGAAGGGGGCCTGGGTAGCAACATTCAGTACTTC. Translating gives CASSLEGGLGSNIQYF.

V usage is TRBV9 and J usage is TRBJ2-7; 7 nucleotides match TRBD1. CDR3 length: 16 residues. The V gene's germline CDR1 is SGDLS and CDR2 YYNGEE. V gave up 0 bases and J gave up 5 bases; unmatched junction bases: 11. The CDR3 DNA is TGTGCCAGCAGCGTAGCAGCGACAGGGTCCCCGAACGAGCAGTACTTC. This gives the protein CASSVAATGSPNEQYF. The complete variable domain, with remaining parts taken from reference TRBV9 and TRBJ2-7, reads DSGVTQTPKHLITATGQRVTLRCSPRSGDLSVYWYQQSLDQGLQFLIQYYNGEERAKGNILERFSAQQFPDLHSELNLSSLELGDSALYFCASSVAATGSPNEQYFGPGTRLTVT.

This chain connects TRBV9 to TRBJ2-1; 13 bases are shared with TRBD2. Germline-derived CDR1 and CDR2 are SGDLS and YYNGEE. Unmatched junction bases numbered 6, after V lost 0 bases and J lost 9 bases. The CDR3 contains 16 residues. Here the CDR3 DNA reads TGTGCCAGCAGCGTAGGAGGGACTAGCGGGGCGGGTGAGCAGTTCTTC. Translating gives CASSVGGTSGAGEQFF.

V and J are TRBV5-6 and TRBJ2-7; D call uncertain. CDR1 and CDR2 (germline): SGHDT, YYEEEE. The CDR3 covers 13 residues. The V and J ends lost 2 bases and 4 bases respectively, with 10 bases between them. The CDR3 sequence is CASSLPNKYEQYF. CDR3 coding DNA: TGTGCCAGCAGCTTACCCAACAAATACGAGCAGTACTTC.

The gene calls are TRBV6-1 and TRBJ1-5; D unclear. Germline CDR1 reads MNHNS; CDR2 reads SASEGT. V lost 2 bases to trimming and J lost 9 bases, with 17 bases between them. This CDR3 is built from 15 residues. This chain's CDR3 is CASSERADALGPQHF. DNA for the CDR3: TGTGCCAGCAGTGAACGGGCGGACGCCCTTGGGCCCCAGCATTTT.

This chain joins TRBV27 and TRBJ2-2, with TRBD2 as a possible D gene (5 bases). Trimming removed 7 bases from V and 4 bases from J, with 13 bases in between. Germline CDR1 MNHEY, CDR2 SMNVEV (reference sequence). The CDR3 extends over 14 amino acids. The CDR3 nucleotides are TGTGCCAGCAAAAAACTAGATGGCACCGGGGAGCTGTTTTTT. It encodes CASKKLDGTGELFF.